The 6 T cell receptor beta chains reported below all come from one sample, sequenced in a study of blood T cell repertoires in COVID-19. Method: immunoSEQ multiplex PCR; TCRdb's copy keeps in-frame clones and lacks some. Found here are 150,000 to 200,000 clones, 90% of them singletons; the top ten hold about 0.54%. The sequencing sample was made of peripheral blood. The receptor set was obtained from a man aged 45-60 years with acute or convalescent COVID-19.

V usage is TRBV7-2 and J usage is TRBJ2-3, with D maybe TRBD2 (7 bases). Trimming stripped 8 bases from V and 4 bases from J, with 16 bases between. Germline CDR1 SGHTA, CDR2 FQGNSA. CDR3 size: 14 residues. As DNA, the CDR3 is TGTGCCAGCTCCCGGGGGGCCAGCGCAGATACGCAGTATTTT. It is translated as CASSRGASADTQYF. Full variable domain (outside the CDR3, taken from reference TRBV7-2 and TRBJ2-3): GAGVSQSPSNKVTEKGKDVELRCDPISGHTALYWYRQSLGQGLEFLIYFQGNSAPDKSGLPSDRFSAERTGGSVSTLTIQRTQQEDSAVYLCASSRGASADTQYFGPGTRLTVL.

This clone has at least ten counts. This rearrangement joins TRBV6-6 to TRBJ1-1; D may be TRBD1 (5 bases). The CDR3 consists of 16 residues. The germline V gene has CDR1 MNHNY and CDR2 SVGAGI (reference sequence). Trimming removed 6 bases at V and 0 bases at J, with 17 bases between. CDR3 sequence: CASSFDSHLMNTEAFF. The CDR3 DNA follows: TGTGCCAGCAGCTTTGACAGCCACCTTATGAACACTGAAGCTTTCTTT.

This clone was recorded once. V and J are TRBV10-3 and TRBJ1-4; D may be TRBD1 (6 bases). V shed 3 bases and J shed 5 bases, with 13 bases lying between them. The germline gives CDR1 ENHRY, CDR2 SYGVKD. CDR3 length: 15 amino acids. The CDR3 protein is CAISENRALNEKLFF. The CDR3 nucleotides read TGTGCCATCAGTGAAAACAGGGCCTTGAATGAAAAACTGTTTTTT.

The chain employs TRBV6-2 or TRBV6-3 and TRBJ1-5, with 8 bases that match TRBD1. CDR1 is MNHEY, CDR2 SVGEGT, per germline. This CDR3 comprises 15 residues. V trimming: 5 bases; J trimming: 4 bases; junction bases outside the gene matches: 7. CDR3 amino acids: CASSISQGGNQPQHF. CDR3 nucleotides: TGTGCCAGCAGTATATCACAGGGGGGAAATCAGCCCCAGCATTTT.

This chain links TRBV5-6 with TRBJ2-5, with D tentatively TRBD2 (6 bases). V lost 2 bases and J lost 7, with 15 bases in between. Germline V CDR1 and CDR2: SGHDT, YYEEEE. The CDR3 is made up of 14 amino acids. The CDR3 region has the DNA TGTGCCAGCAGCTTTTCTCGGCAGGGAGGGACCCAGTACTTC. It specifies CASSFSRQGGTQYF.

The gene calls are TRBV19 and TRBJ1-1; maybe TRBD1 (6 bases). Germline assignment: CDR1 LNHDA and CDR2 SQIVND (reference sequence). The V and J ends lost 6 bases and 3 bases respectively, with 14 bases between them. CDR3 length equals 14 residues. The CDR3 region is CASSPEGGDTEAFF. CDR3 bases: TGTGCCAGTAGCCCCGAGGGGGGGGACACTGAAGCTTTCTTT.